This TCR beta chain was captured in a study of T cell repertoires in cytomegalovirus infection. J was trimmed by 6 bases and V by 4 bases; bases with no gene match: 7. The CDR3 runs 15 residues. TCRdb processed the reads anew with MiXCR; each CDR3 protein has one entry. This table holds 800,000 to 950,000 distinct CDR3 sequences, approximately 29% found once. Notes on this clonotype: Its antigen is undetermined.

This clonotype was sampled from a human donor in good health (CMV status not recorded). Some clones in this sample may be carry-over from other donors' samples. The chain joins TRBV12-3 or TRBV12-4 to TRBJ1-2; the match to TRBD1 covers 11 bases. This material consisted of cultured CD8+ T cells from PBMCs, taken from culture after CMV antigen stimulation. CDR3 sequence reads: CASSSPGTGGDGYTF. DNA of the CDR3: TGTGCCAGCAGTTCCCCCGGGACAGGGGGTGATGGCTACACCTTC.